This is a list of T cell receptor beta chains from one sample in a study of T cell responses to AZD1222 COVID-19 vaccine. The protocol was immunoSEQ multiplex PCR, while the TCRdb copy is restricted to in-frame clones and leaves out a portion. The sample holds about 180,000 clones, around 88% seen once. The sequencing used peripheral blood, collected on day 0 of AZD1222 vaccination. The receptors shown here come from an adult in good health. The CDR3 runs from the conserved cysteine through the conserved F or W. The order of the fields is clone size, D gene, V gene, J gene, CDR3 protein, CDR3 DNA. The D gene is left open where the match is weak. Where a row states a size, it is once, few, many or the class of an expanded clone; other rows omit it.

>NA|NA|TRBV30|TRBJ1-1
CAWSRGGGNTEAFF
TGTGCCTGGAGTAGAGGGGGAGGGAACACTGAAGCTTTCTTT
>once|TRBD2|TRBV3-1/TRBV3-2|TRBJ2-7
CASSQTGLAGGTFYEQYF
TGTGCCAGCAGCCAAACGGGACTAGCGGGGGGGACCTTCTACGAGCAGTACTTC
>NA|NA|TRBV5-4|TRBJ1-1
CASSLSYMNTEAFF
TGTGCCAGCAGCTTGAGTTACATGAACACTGAAGCTTTCTTT
>NA|NA|TRBV19|TRBJ1-2
CASRKGPFDGYTF
TGTGCCAGTAGAAAGGGACCGTTCGATGGCTACACCTTC
>NA|NA|TRBV24-1|TRBJ1-1
CATRDRNTEAFF
TGTGCCACCAGAGACAGAAACACTGAAGCTTTCTTT
>NA|TRBD2|TRBV10-3|TRBJ2-5
CAIRGGLSLETQYF
TGTGCCATTCGGGGGGGGCTCTCGTTGGAGACCCAGTACTTC
>NA|NA|TRBV9|TRBJ1-6
CASSPNTGKNSPLHF
TGTGCCAGCAGCCCGAACACAGGGAAGAATTCACCCCTCCACTTT
>NA|NA|TRBV7-9|TRBJ2-7
CASSHQTTEQYF
TGTGCCAGCAGCCATCAAACCACCGAGCAGTACTTC
>few|NA|TRBV5-1|TRBJ1-4
CASSLDPGRINEKLFF
TGCGCCAGCAGCTTGGATCCGGGACGGATTAATGAAAAACTGTTTTTT
>NA|NA|TRBV11-2|TRBJ2-2
CASSPRAAFANTGELFF
TGTGCCAGCAGCCCCAGGGCAGCTTTCGCGAACACCGGGGAGCTGTTTTTT
>NA|NA|TRBV6-5|TRBJ2-7
CASSYSRTTTYEQYF
TGTGCCAGCAGTTACTCCAGGACAACAACCTACGAGCAGTACTTC
>NA|NA|TRBV7-9|TRBJ2-5
CASSPKRGLSGGPPETQYF
TGTGCCAGCAGCCCAAAAAGGGGGCTCTCGGGGGGGCCCCCAGAGACCCAGTACTTC
>NA|TRBD2|TRBV7-7|TRBJ2-5
CASTLLAGGQETQYF
TGTGCCAGCACCCTATTAGCGGGGGGGCAAGAGACCCAGTACTTC
>once|NA|TRBV5-1|TRBJ1-1
CASSPIDTSWTF
TGCGCCAGCAGCCCCATCGATACATCATGGACGTTT
>NA|NA|TRBV19|TRBJ2-3
CASSFGPVTDTQYF
TGTGCCAGTAGTTTCGGGCCCGTCACAGATACGCAGTATTTT
>NA|NA|TRBV13|TRBJ2-7
CASSLDRSYEQYF
TGTGCCAGCAGCTTAGACAGATCCTACGAGCAGTACTTC
>NA|NA|TRBV30|TRBJ2-5
CAWSQRGQETQYF
TGTGCCTGGAGTCAAAGGGGACAAGAGACCCAGTACTTC
>NA|NA|TRBV2|TRBJ1-4
CASSEGGTNEKLFF
TGTGCCAGCAGTGAGGGGGGCACTAATGAAAAACTGTTTTTT
>NA|TRBD1|TRBV5-1|TRBJ1-1
CASSLLQGDHTEAFF
TGCGCCAGCAGCTTGCTTCAGGGGGACCACACTGAAGCTTTCTTT
>NA|NA|TRBV3-1/TRBV3-2|TRBJ2-5
CASSQRADGETQYF
TGTGCCAGCAGCCAAAGGGCAGATGGAGAGACCCAGTACTTC
>many|NA|TRBV6-1|TRBJ2-3
CASSEERGATDTQYF
TGTGCCAGCAGTGAAGAAAGGGGTGCCACAGATACGCAGTATTTT
>NA|NA|TRBV5-1|TRBJ2-7
CASSLEAGGTYEQYF
TGCGCCAGCAGCTTGGAGGCAGGGGGGACCTACGAGCAGTACTTC
>NA|TRBD1|TRBV4-2|TRBJ1-2
CASSHKLTGWNYGYTF
TGTGCCAGCAGCCATAAACTGACAGGGTGGAACTATGGCTACACCTTC
>NA|TRBD1|TRBV5-6|TRBJ1-2
CASSLQGRGYTF
TGTGCCAGCAGCCTACAGGGGCGCGGCTACACCTTC
>NA|NA|TRBV7-8|TRBJ2-1
CASSFGGDREQFF
TGTGCCAGCAGCTTCGGGGGGGACAGGGAGCAGTTCTTC
>NA|TRBD1|TRBV7-9|TRBJ1-2
CASSHSTGTYGYTF
TGTGCCAGCAGCCACTCGACAGGGACCTATGGCTACACCTTC
>NA|NA|TRBV27|TRBJ1-3
CASSLFMGGNTIYF
TGTGCCAGCAGTTTATTCATGGGGGGAAACACCATATATTTT
>NA|NA|TRBV29-1|TRBJ1-1
CSVADRMNTEAFF
TGCAGCGTCGCCGACAGGATGAACACTGAAGCTTTCTTT
>NA|NA|TRBV6-6|TRBJ2-3
CASSYSITSTDTQYF
TGTGCCAGCAGTTACTCGATCACTAGCACAGATACGCAGTATTTT
>NA|NA|TRBV12-3/TRBV12-4|TRBJ1-2
CASRRQHGYTF
TGTGCCAGCAGGCGGCAGCACGGCTACACCTTC
>few|NA|TRBV7-8|TRBJ1-3
CASSLGQISSGNTIYF
TGTGCCAGCAGCTTAGGGCAGATTAGCTCTGGAAACACCATATATTTT
>NA|TRBD1|TRBV5-4|TRBJ2-7
CASSTQGYYEQYF
TGTGCCAGCAGCACACAGGGGTACTACGAGCAGTACTTC
>NA|TRBD1|TRBV15|TRBJ1-1
CATGRTGGFTEAFF
TGTGCCACCGGTAGGACAGGGGGCTTCACTGAAGCTTTCTTT
>NA|NA|TRBV29-1|TRBJ1-1
CSVEDVGTEAFF
TGCAGCGTTGAAGACGTTGGGACTGAAGCTTTCTTT
>NA|NA|TRBV12-3/TRBV12-4|TRBJ1-3
CASGQGNTIYF
TGTGCCAGCGGCCAAGGAAACACCATATATTTT
>NA|NA|TRBV5-4|TRBJ2-1
CASSLPRGPFLRNEQFF
TGTGCCAGCAGCTTGCCCAGGGGACCCTTCCTTAGGAATGAGCAGTTCTTC
>once|TRBD2|TRBV9|TRBJ2-1
CASSPKRGGSYNEQFF
TGTGCCAGCAGCCCTAAGCGGGGGGGCTCCTACAATGAGCAGTTCTTC
>NA|NA|TRBV7-2|TRBJ2-3
CASSLQDHHTDTQYF
TGTGCCAGCAGCTTACAGGACCACCACACAGATACGCAGTATTTT
>NA|NA|TRBV19|TRBJ1-5
CASSEGLQPQHF
TGTGCCAGTAGTGAGGGGCTTCAGCCCCAGCATTTT
>NA|NA|TRBV9|TRBJ2-3
CASSEWETDTQYF
TGTGCCAGCAGCGAATGGGAGACAGATACGCAGTATTTT
>NA|NA|TRBV19|TRBJ1-2
CASSTRAGPNYGYTF
TGTGCCAGTAGTACCCGAGCAGGGCCCAACTATGGCTACACCTTC
>NA|TRBD1|TRBV30|TRBJ1-2
CAWSVPRTGPPNYGYTF
TGTGCCTGGAGTGTACCTCGGACAGGACCCCCTAACTATGGCTACACCTTC
>NA|NA|TRBV24-1|TRBJ1-5
CATSYRAAAHQPQHF
TGTGCCACCAGTTACAGGGCGGCGGCTCATCAGCCCCAGCATTTT
>NA|NA|TRBV7-2|TRBJ1-1
CASSLSVTNTEAFF
TGTGCCAGCAGCTTATCAGTTACGAACACTGAAGCTTTCTTT
>NA|NA|TRBV11-2|TRBJ1-2
CASSLGGLLNYGYTF
TGTGCCAGCAGCCTGGGGGGACTCCTCAACTATGGCTACACCTTC
>NA|TRBD1|TRBV5-1|TRBJ2-7
CASSPGPRGLDEQYF
TGCGCCAGCAGCCCCGGGCCCAGGGGGCTGGACGAGCAGTACTTC
>NA|NA|TRBV9|TRBJ2-7
CASSAWGTGDYEQYF
TGTGCCAGCAGCGCCTGGGGGACGGGGGATTACGAGCAGTACTTC
>once|TRBD1|TRBV7-9|TRBJ1-5
CASSPGTGENQPQHF
TGTGCCAGCAGTCCTGGGACAGGGGAAAATCAGCCCCAGCATTTT
>once|NA|TRBV9|TRBJ1-2
CASTSSVDPDNYGYTF
TGTGCCAGCACCTCTTCGGTTGACCCAGACAACTATGGCTACACCTTC
>NA|TRBD1|TRBV4-1|TRBJ2-3
CASSQTGVGDTQYF
TGCGCCAGCAGCCAGACAGGGGTGGGAGATACGCAGTATTTT
>NA|NA|TRBV6-5|TRBJ1-5
CASRTGIFGNQPQHF
TGTGCCAGCAGAACAGGGATTTTCGGCAATCAGCCCCAGCATTTT
>NA|NA|TRBV4-3|TRBJ2-7
CASSQERSQGTYEQYF
TGCGCCAGCAGCCAAGAACGTTCGCAGGGAACGTACGAGCAGTACTTC
>NA|NA|TRBV5-5|TRBJ1-2
CASSLFAGDGYTF
TGTGCCAGCAGCTTGTTCGCAGGGGATGGCTACACCTTC
>NA|NA|TRBV5-6|TRBJ2-7
CASSGFKYEQYF
TGTGCCAGCAGCGGATTCAAATACGAGCAGTACTTC
>NA|TRBD1|TRBV5-1|TRBJ2-5
CASSWGQGAEETQYF
TGCGCCAGCAGCTGGGGACAGGGGGCAGAGGAGACCCAGTACTTC
>NA|NA|TRBV3-1/TRBV3-2|TRBJ2-5
CASSQRSQETQYF
TGTGCCAGCAGCCAACGGTCCCAAGAGACCCAGTACTTC
>NA|NA|TRBV9|TRBJ1-6
CASSVANGHSPLHF
TGTGCCAGCAGCGTAGCTAACGGTCATTCACCCCTCCACTTT
>NA|TRBD1|TRBV4-2|TRBJ1-4
CASSPRQGLDEKLFF
TGTGCCAGCAGCCCCCGACAGGGGTTGGATGAAAAACTGTTTTTT
>NA|NA|TRBV7-2|TRBJ2-7
CASSFQGKGQYF
TGTGCCAGCAGCTTCCAGGGTAAAGGGCAGTACTTC